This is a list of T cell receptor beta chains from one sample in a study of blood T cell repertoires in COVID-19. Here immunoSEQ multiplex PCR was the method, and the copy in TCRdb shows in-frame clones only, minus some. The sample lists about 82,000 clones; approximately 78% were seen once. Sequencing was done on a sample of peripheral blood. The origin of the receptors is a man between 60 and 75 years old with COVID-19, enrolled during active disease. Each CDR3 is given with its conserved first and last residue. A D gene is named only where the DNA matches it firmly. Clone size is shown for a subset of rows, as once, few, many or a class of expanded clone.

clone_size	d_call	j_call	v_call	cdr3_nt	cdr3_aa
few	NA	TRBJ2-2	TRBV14	TGTGCCAGCAGGGTGGGCGCCGGCGGGGAGCTGTTTTTT	CASRVGAGGELFF
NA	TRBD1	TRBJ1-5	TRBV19	TGTGCCAGTACGACACATCAGGGGGATAGCAATCAGCCCCAGCATTTT	CASTTHQGDSNQPQHF
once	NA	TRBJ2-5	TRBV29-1	TGCAGCGTTGCGGCAGGGAGGGAGACCCAGTACTTC	CSVAAGRETQYF
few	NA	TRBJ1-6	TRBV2	TGTGCCAGCAGTACCCCGGGTTTGGATTCACCCCTCCACTTT	CASSTPGLDSPLHF
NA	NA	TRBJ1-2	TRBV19	TGTGCCAGTAGTATTAGCCAGGGGAACTATGGCTACACCTTC	CASSISQGNYGYTF
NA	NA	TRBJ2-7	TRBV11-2	TGTGCCAGCAGCTTAGATCAGGGTAACGAGCAGTACTTC	CASSLDQGNEQYF
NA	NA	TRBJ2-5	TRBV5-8	TGTGCCAGCAGCTTGAGTGGGGTCAGGGGGGAAGAGACCCAGTACTTC	CASSLSGVRGEETQYF
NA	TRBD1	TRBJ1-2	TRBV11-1	TGTGCCAGCAGCGTACAGGGGGCCCCTCTTTATGGCTACACCTTC	CASSVQGAPLYGYTF
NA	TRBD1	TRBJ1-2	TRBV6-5	TGTGCCAGCAGGAAACAGGGGGCCGGAGGCTACACCTTC	CASRKQGAGGYTF
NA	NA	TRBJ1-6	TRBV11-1	TGTGCCAGCAGCTTAGCGACGGCGGGTTATAATTCACCCCTCCACTTT	CASSLATAGYNSPLHF
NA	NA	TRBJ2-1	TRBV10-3	TGTGCCATCAGTGCTGCTAGCAGCTACAATGAGCAGTTCTTC	CAISAASSYNEQFF
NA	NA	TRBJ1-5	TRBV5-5	TGTGCCAGCAGCGTTGGGGCGCAGGACAATCAGCCCCAGCATTTT	CASSVGAQDNQPQHF
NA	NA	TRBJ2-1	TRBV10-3	TGTGCCATCAGTGAGTCGCGTGAGCAGTTCTTC	CAISESREQFF
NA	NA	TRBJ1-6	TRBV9	TGTGCCAGCAGCGTTACTCCCAGGTCGGATTCACCCCTCCACTTT	CASSVTPRSDSPLHF
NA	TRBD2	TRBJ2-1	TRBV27	TGTGCCAGCAGTCCATTCTTAGCGGGAGGGTCCGGTGAGCAGTTCTTC	CASSPFLAGGSGEQFF
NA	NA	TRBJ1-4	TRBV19	TGTGCCAGTAGTATAGAGGGAGGCAGAACAAATGAAAAACTGTTTTTT	CASSIEGGRTNEKLFF
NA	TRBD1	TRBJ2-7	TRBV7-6	TGTGCCAGCAGCTCCGGGACAGGGGGCTCCTACGAGCAGTACTTC	CASSSGTGGSYEQYF
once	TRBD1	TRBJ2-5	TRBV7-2	TGTGCCAGCAGCCCAACAGGGGCCGCTGCGGGGACCCAGTACTTC	CASSPTGAAAGTQYF
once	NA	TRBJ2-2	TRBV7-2	TGTGCCAGCAGCTTAGACCTAGCCGGGGAGCTGTTTTTT	CASSLDLAGELFF